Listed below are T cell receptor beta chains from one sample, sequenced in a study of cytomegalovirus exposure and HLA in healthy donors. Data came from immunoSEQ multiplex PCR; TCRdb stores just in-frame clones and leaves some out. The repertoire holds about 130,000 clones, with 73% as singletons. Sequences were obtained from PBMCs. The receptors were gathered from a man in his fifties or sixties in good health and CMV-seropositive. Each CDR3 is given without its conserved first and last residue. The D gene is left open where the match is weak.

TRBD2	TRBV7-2	ASSLKGAGGYEQY
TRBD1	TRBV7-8	ASSLRDRGYQETQY
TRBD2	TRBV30	AWRPGLAGIYEQY
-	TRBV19	ASTSTLAKNIQY
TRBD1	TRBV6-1	ASSESGGATDTQY
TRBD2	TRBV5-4	ASSAGAGGYTDTQY
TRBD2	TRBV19	ASIRSGGAGGIGEQF
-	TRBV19	ASSIDQGRGYT
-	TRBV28	ACGGRNGYT
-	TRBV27	ASRPREGYNSPLH
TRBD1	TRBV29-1	SVKGQGTGANVLT
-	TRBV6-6	ATHWGTRSNQPQH
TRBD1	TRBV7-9	ASSPRTGGTDTQY
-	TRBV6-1	ASSASDGLGNIQY
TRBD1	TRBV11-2	ASSSQGVGYT
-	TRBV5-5	ASSWDIQNSPLH
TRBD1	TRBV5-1	ASSSGQGGDTQY
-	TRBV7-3	ASSRDRGLNEQF
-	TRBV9	ASSMTGNTEAF
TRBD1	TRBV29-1	SVARTGGDYGYT
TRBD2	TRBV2	ASSLAGAGQETQY
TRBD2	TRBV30	AWGLAGGQPDTQY
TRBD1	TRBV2	ASSEASGGFNEKLF
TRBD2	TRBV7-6	ASSLDVASGTYEQY
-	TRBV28	ASSTLGDEQY
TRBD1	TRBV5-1	ASSPGQQYEQY
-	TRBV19	ASSSGLGNGYT
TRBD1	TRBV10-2	ASRMTGESYEQY
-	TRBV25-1	ASTTAVEKLF
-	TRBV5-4	ASSLDARGYGYT
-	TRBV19	ASSYDRSSYNSPLH
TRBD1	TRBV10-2	ASSETGGGNTIY
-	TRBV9	ASSVGGRGSTDTQY
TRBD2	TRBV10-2	ASSVTGGRETQY
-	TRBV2	ASSGEGVNTEAF
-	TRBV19	ASSTTGYTEAF
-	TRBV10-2	ASSEVGEGGAPLH
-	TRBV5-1	ASSLESGGYNEQF
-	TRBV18	ASSPQYEQY
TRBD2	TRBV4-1	ASSLSRRLAASNEQF
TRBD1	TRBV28	ASSPGGQGAGEKLF
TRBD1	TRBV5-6	ASSLEGTVTDTQY
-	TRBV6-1	ASSEGNGGRWF